One and the same sample provided the 5 T cell receptor beta chains below, sequenced in a study of T cells in Graves' hyperthyroidism and ophthalmopathy. TCR beta CDR3 sequences were amplified from RNA transcripts. An initial round of RT-PCR targeting the TCR CDR3 relied on the HTBI primer set. Via MiXCR, TCRdb re-called the multiplex PCR reads, giving one row per CDR3 protein. This sample yields approximately 610,000 distinct CDR3 sequences, of which over 15% are seen a single time; roughly 18% belongs to the top ten. Sequencing was carried out using blood. The receptors were sampled from a woman in her late teens or twenties with Graves' hyperthyroidism.

This clonotype was detected only a few times. CDR3 sequence reads: CASSELSGGQGTGGFEQYF. The CDR3 region has the DNA TGTGCCAGCAGTGAACTCTCTGGGGGACAGGGGACAGGGGGCTTCGAGCAGTACTTC. The rearrangement links TRBV2 to TRBJ2-7, with 12 bases matching TRBD1. Germline V gives CDR1 SNHLY, CDR2 FYNNEI. Trimming removed 2 bases from V and 6 bases from J; junction bases left unmatched: 17. The CDR3 is 19 amino acids.

This clonotype occurred a few times. The V and J genes are TRBV7-6 and TRBJ1-3; the D gene is possibly TRBD1 (5 bases). From germline, CDR1 is SGHVS and CDR2 FNYEAQ. The CDR3 has 17 residues. V lost 0 bases, J lost 0 bases, and 12 bases lay in between. In DNA, the CDR3 is TGTGCCAGCAGCTTAGCCGACAGACTAGTCTCTGGAAACACCATATATTTT. Translation: CASSLADRLVSGNTIYF.

This clonotype has at least ten counts. The V gene is TRBV3-1, the J gene TRBJ1-5; the D gene is possibly TRBD1 (5 bases). Looked up from germline, CDR1 is LGHDT and CDR2 is YNNKEL (reference sequence). This CDR3 has 14 residues. V lost 2 bases to trimming and J lost 9 bases, with 14 bases between them. The CDR3 here is CASSQRGDVRPQHF. CDR3 nucleotide sequence: TGTGCCAGCAGCCAACGAGGGGACGTTCGGCCCCAGCATTTT.

This clonotype has more than one count but fewer than ten. The J gene is TRBJ2-5, the V gene TRBV20-1; perhaps TRBD1 as D (6 bases). The V end was cut by 6 bases, the J end by 2 bases, with 16 bases between. The CDR3 is 14 amino acids. From germline, CDR1 is DFQATT and CDR2 SNEGSKA (reference sequence). The CDR3 spells CSARGLGGQETQYF. For the CDR3, the DNA is TGCAGTGCGAGGGGATTAGGGGGTCAAGAGACCCAGTACTTC.

This clonotype was seen only a few times. CDR3 nucleotide sequence: TGCAGTGCTAGATCTGGGACAGGACCGAACACTGAAGCTTTCTTT. It yields the protein CSARSGTGPNTEAFF. This chain connects TRBV20-1 to TRBJ1-1, with TRBD1 identical over 8 bases. The CDR3 extends over 15 amino acids. With V trimmed by 2 bases and J by 1 base, 6 bases remained unmatched. Germline V gene lookup returns CDR1 DFQATT and CDR2 SNEGSKA (reference sequence).